Listed here are 5 T cell receptor beta chains from one sample, sequenced in a study of regulatory T cells in long-lasting Graves disease. The authors built TCR beta libraries using iRepertoire HTBI primers and Arm-PCR of CDR3 regions. TCRdb re-called the multiplex PCR reads with MiXCR, one entry per CDR3 protein. The table shows approximately 480,000 distinct CDR3 sequences, with roughly 17% occurring only once. The sample's time point: newly diagnosed GD, antithyroid drugs for less than 3 months. After RNA was extracted from PBMCs, the TCR library was made from it. This sample also appeared in a second study, on T cells in Graves' hyperthyroidism and ophthalmopathy.

The sequencing here drew on peripheral blood mononuclear cells (PBMCs), taken at new diagnosis, from a patient treated with antithyroid drugs. Receptor source: a man aged 40-50 years with Graves disease.

This clonotype was found many times. This chain joins TRBV2 and TRBJ2-3; D remains ambiguous. The CDR3 consists of 11 residues. Trimming pared 9 bases from V and 4 bases from J, leaving 8 bases between. Germline V lookup: CDR1 SNHLY, CDR2 FYNNEI. The CDR3 loop is CASSPSDTQYF. As DNA, the CDR3 is TGTGCCAGTTCCCCTTCAGATACGCAGTATTTT.

Remarks on this clonotype: Possible read error: a much larger clone is one base away. This likely comes from a read error, as the CDR3 has no conserved phenylalanine or tryptophan at its end. The rearrangement links TRBV11-2 to TRBJ1-1, with D possibly matching TRBD1 (6 bases). There are 13 residues in the CDR3. Germline V gene lookup returns CDR1 SGHAT and CDR2 FQNNGV. V was cut by 5 bases and J by 4 bases, with 11 bases left in between. CDR3 bases: TGTGCCAGCAGCCCGACAGGTCCCACTGAAGCTTTCCTT. This gives the protein CASSPTGPTEAFL.

This clonotype was detected ten times or more. One end of the junction varies from germline; a read error may be responsible. This chain links TRBV27 with TRBJ2-5, with D maybe TRBD1 (6 bases). Germline values: CDR1 MNHEY, CDR2 SMNVEV (reference sequence). The CDR3 length is 13 residues. CDR3 coding DNA: TGTGCCAGCAGTACAGGGAGACAAGAGCCCCAGTACTTC. Its translation: CASSTGRQEPQYF.

This clonotype was seen repeatedly, ten times or more. The chain employs TRBV11-2 and TRBJ2-5, with D unresolved. V lost 5 bases, J lost 0 bases, and 7 bases lay in between. Per the germline V gene, CDR1 is SGHAT and CDR2 is FQNNGV. The CDR3 is 13 residues long. CDR3 in amino acids: CASSHTHQETQYF. The CDR3 DNA reads as TGTGCCAGCAGCCATACCCACCAAGAGACCCAGTACTTC. Looking up the rest from reference TRBV11-2 and TRBJ2-5 gives the full variable domain: EAGVAQSPRYKIIEKRQSVAFWCNPISGHATLYWYQQILGQGPKLLIQFQNNGVVDDSQLPKDRFSAERLKGVDSTLKIQPAKLEDSAVYLCASSHTHQETQYFGPGTRLLVL.

Ten or more counts support this clonotype. This chain links TRBV2 with TRBJ2-7, with TRBD2 matching over 9 bases. Germline lookup yields CDR1 SNHLY and CDR2 FYNNEI. The CDR3 length is 17 residues. J lost 0 bases, V lost 4 bases, and 10 bases had no gene match. As DNA, the CDR3 is TGTGCCAGCAGTGGGTCGAGCGGGAGGATCATCTCCTACGAGCAGTACTTC. Protein sequence: CASSGSSGRIISYEQYF.